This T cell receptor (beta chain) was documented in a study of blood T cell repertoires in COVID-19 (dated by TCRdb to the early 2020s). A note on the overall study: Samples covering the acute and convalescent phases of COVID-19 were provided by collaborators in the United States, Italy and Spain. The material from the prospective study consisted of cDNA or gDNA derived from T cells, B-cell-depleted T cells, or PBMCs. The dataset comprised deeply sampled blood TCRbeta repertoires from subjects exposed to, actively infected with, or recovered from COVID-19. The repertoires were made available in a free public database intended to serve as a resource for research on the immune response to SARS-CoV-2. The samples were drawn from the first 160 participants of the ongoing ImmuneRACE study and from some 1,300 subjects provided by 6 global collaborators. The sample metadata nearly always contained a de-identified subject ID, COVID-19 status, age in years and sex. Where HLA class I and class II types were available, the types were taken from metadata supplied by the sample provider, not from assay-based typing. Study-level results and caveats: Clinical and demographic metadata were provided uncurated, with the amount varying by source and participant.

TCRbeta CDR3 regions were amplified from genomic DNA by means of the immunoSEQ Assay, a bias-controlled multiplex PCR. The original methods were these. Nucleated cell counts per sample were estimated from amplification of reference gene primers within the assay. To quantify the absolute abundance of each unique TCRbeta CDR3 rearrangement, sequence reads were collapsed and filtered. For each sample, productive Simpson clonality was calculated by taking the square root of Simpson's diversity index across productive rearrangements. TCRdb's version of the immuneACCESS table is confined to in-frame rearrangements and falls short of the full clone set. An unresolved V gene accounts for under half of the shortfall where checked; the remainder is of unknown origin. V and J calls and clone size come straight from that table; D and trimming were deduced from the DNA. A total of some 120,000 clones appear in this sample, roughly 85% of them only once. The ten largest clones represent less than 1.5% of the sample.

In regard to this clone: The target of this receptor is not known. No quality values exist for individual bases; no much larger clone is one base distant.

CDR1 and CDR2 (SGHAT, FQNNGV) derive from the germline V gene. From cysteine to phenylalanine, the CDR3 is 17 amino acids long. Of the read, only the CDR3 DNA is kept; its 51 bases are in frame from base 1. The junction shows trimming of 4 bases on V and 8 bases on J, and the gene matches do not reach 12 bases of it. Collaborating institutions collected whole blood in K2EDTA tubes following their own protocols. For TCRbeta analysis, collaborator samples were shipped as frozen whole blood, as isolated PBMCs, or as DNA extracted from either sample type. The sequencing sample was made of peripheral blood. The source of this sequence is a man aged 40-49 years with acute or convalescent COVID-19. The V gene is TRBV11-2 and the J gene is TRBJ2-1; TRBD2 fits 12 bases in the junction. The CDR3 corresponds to CASSSGELAGGSDEQFF. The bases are TGTGCCAGCAGCTCAGGAGAGCTAGCGGGGGGGTCCGATGAGCAGTTCTTC.